This T cell receptor (beta chain) derives from a study of cytomegalovirus exposure and HLA in healthy donors. The study, taken as a whole, reports: Later on, an analysis tied 15,000 to 20,000 TCR beta sequences to HLA alleles at 0.05 false discovery rate. Prediction of most subjects' HLA-A and HLA-B alleles by TCR beta sequences was reportedly accurate.

PCR primers comprised 60 Vbeta and 13 Jbeta primers. TCRdb keeps only in-frame clones here, not all; method: immunoSEQ multiplex PCR. The sample comprises 150,000 to 200,000 clones, about 75% of which are singletons, and around 0.97% rests with the top ten. V was pared by 6 bases and J by 3 bases, with 8 bases of the junction left unmatched. CDR1 and CDR2 from the germline V gene are MNHEY and SMNVEV (reference sequence). The CDR3 spans 15 residues. Notes on this clone: What it binds is unknown.

Input material: PBMCs. V usage is TRBV27 and J usage is TRBJ2-7; 10 positions match TRBD2. The TCR comes from a woman aged 45-59 years in good health and CMV-seropositive. The DNA for the CDR3 is TGTGCCAGCAGCTTTCAGCGGGGGGGACTCTACGAGCAGTACTTC. Its protein product is CASSFQRGGLYEQYF.